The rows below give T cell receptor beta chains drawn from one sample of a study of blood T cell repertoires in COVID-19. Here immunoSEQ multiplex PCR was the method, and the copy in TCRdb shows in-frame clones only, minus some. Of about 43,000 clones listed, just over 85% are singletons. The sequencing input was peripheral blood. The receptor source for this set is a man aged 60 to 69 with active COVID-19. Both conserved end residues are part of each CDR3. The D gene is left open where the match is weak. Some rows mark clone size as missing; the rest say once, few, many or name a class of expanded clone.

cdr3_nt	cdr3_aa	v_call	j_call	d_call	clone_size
TGTGCCAGCAGCCGACAGGGCCGTGGCTACACCTTC	CASSRQGRGYTF	TRBV3-1/TRBV3-2	TRBJ1-2	TRBD1	NA
TGTGCCAGCAGAAGGACAGAAGAGACCCAGTACTTC	CASRRTEETQYF	TRBV25-1	TRBJ2-5	NA	NA
TGTGCCAGCAGCTTAAGCAGCGACAATGAGCAGTTCTTC	CASSLSSDNEQFF	TRBV7-3	TRBJ2-1	NA	NA
TGCGCCTGCAGCGAGGGGGCGGGGGAGACCCAGTACTTC	CACSEGAGETQYF	TRBV5-1	TRBJ2-5	NA	NA
TGTGCTAGTGGCCCGGGGACTAGCGGGAGTTTATCCTACAATGAGCAGTTCTTC	CASGPGTSGSLSYNEQFF	TRBV12-5	TRBJ2-1	TRBD2	NA
TGTGCCAGCAGCCAAGCGGGAGTGGCAGAGACCCAGTACTTC	CASSQAGVAETQYF	TRBV3-1/TRBV3-2	TRBJ2-5	NA	NA
TGCGCCAGCAGCTTGGGACAGGGGCCCTACGAGCAGTACTTC	CASSLGQGPYEQYF	TRBV5-1	TRBJ2-7	TRBD1	NA
TGTGCCAGCAGCTTCCCGGGGGGGGCTGGCAATGAGCAGTTCTTC	CASSFPGGAGNEQFF	TRBV11-1	TRBJ2-1	TRBD2	NA
TGTGCCAGCAGCGTAGACGGCGCGGGGGGCACAGATACGCAGTATTTT	CASSVDGAGGTDTQYF	TRBV9	TRBJ2-3	TRBD2	NA
TGTGCCAGCAGCCCCCTAGGACTAGCGGGAGATGCTAAGCAGTTCTTC	CASSPLGLAGDAKQFF	TRBV11-2	TRBJ2-1	TRBD2	NA
TGTGCCAGCAGGGACAGGCCCCTGGGCGAGCAGTACTTC	CASRDRPLGEQYF	TRBV12-3/TRBV12-4	TRBJ2-7	TRBD1	NA
TGTGCCTGGGGACAGGATAGCGCTGAAGCTTTCTTT	CAWGQDSAEAFF	TRBV30	TRBJ1-1	TRBD1	NA
TGCGCCAGCAGCGAACAGGGGGCGGCCCACAATGAGCAGTTCTTC	CASSEQGAAHNEQFF	TRBV4-1	TRBJ2-1	TRBD1	NA
TGTGCCAGCAGTACCCGACAGGCCAGGGGGCCTTTCTTT	CASSTRQARGPFF	TRBV12-3/TRBV12-4	TRBJ1-1	TRBD1	NA
TGTGCCAGCAGCTTAGTCGCGGGGGAGGGGGATTTGTCCACCGGGGAGCTGTTTTTT	CASSLVAGEGDLSTGELFF	TRBV13	TRBJ2-2	NA	NA
TGTGCCAGCAGTTTGGCAGGCGTCAACTATGGCTACACCTTC	CASSLAGVNYGYTF	TRBV28	TRBJ1-2	NA	NA
TGCGCCAGCAGCCCTCTCCCTCAGGGAAATCAGCCCCAGCATTTT	CASSPLPQGNQPQHF	TRBV4-1	TRBJ1-5	NA	NA
TGTGCCAGCAGCTTAGATAGTGTATACGAGCAGTACTTC	CASSLDSVYEQYF	TRBV11-2	TRBJ2-7	NA	NA
TGTGCCAGCAGTGAATTCCTTGCAGGGGGTTCAGCTGGGGCCAACGTCCTGACTTTC	CASSEFLAGGSAGANVLTF	TRBV6-1	TRBJ2-6	TRBD1	NA
TGTGCCAGCAGTGAATCGGCCCGGCGGGAGACCCAGTACTTC	CASSESARRETQYF	TRBV25-1	TRBJ2-5	NA	once
TGTGCCAGCAGCTCACGAGGACAAGTTAATGAAAAACTGTTTTTT	CASSSRGQVNEKLFF	TRBV7-9	TRBJ1-4	NA	NA
TGTGCCAGCAGCCTAACCGGGACTAGCGGGCAAGAGACCCAGTACTTC	CASSLTGTSGQETQYF	TRBV3-1/TRBV3-2	TRBJ2-5	TRBD2	NA
TGCAGCGCTGAGGCAGATGACTCCTACGAGCAGTACTTC	CSAEADDSYEQYF	TRBV29-1	TRBJ2-7	NA	once
TGTGCCAGCAGTGACGTTCAGGGTCGCTTCGTCGATCCCCAGCATTTT	CASSDVQGRFVDPQHF	TRBV6-4	TRBJ1-5	NA	NA
TGTGCCAGCAGCCAAGAAGGTGACTACACTGAAGCTTTCTTT	CASSQEGDYTEAFF	TRBV3-1/TRBV3-2	TRBJ1-1	NA	NA
TGCAGTGCTAGTCCGTCTAGCGGGACCGAAACATGGGTCACAGATACGCAGTATTTT	CSASPSSGTETWVTDTQYF	TRBV20-1	TRBJ2-3	TRBD2	NA
TGTGCCAGCAGTTTATGGGCTACAGGGGGCTCCCCTGAAGCTTTCTTT	CASSLWATGGSPEAFF	TRBV28	TRBJ1-1	TRBD1	NA
TGTGCCAGCAGCGTAGCAGTTAGCGGATACTACAATGAGCAGTTCTTC	CASSVAVSGYYNEQFF	TRBV9	TRBJ2-1	NA	NA
TGTGCCACCCCGACAGGGTCGACAGGCGGGGATACGCAGTATTTT	CATPTGSTGGDTQYF	TRBV7-9	TRBJ2-3	TRBD1	NA
TGTGCCAGCAGTGCACAAGACACCGGGGAGCTGTTTTTT	CASSAQDTGELFF	TRBV2	TRBJ2-2	NA	NA
TGTGCCATTCTTGGGACTAGCCGTACCACTAGCACAGATACGCAGTATTTT	CAILGTSRTTSTDTQYF	TRBV21-1	TRBJ2-3	NA	NA
TGTGCCAGCAGCCTCACAGGGGGCTCTAATGAAAAACTGTTTTTT	CASSLTGGSNEKLFF	TRBV7-9	TRBJ1-4	TRBD1	NA
TGTGCCAGCTCGTCGGGGGGCGGCAATCAGCCCCAGCATTTT	CASSSGGGNQPQHF	TRBV2	TRBJ1-5	NA	NA
TGTGCCAGCAGCTGGGGGGGGAGCTCCTACAATGAGCAGTTCTTC	CASSWGGSSYNEQFF	TRBV11-1	TRBJ2-1	TRBD2	NA
TGTGCCAGCAGTACAGGCGGTAGCAATCAGCCCCAGCATTTT	CASSTGGSNQPQHF	TRBV2	TRBJ1-5	NA	few
TGCAGCGTTGAAGGGACAGGGGGAGGCACAGATACGCAGTATTTT	CSVEGTGGGTDTQYF	TRBV29-1	TRBJ2-3	TRBD1	NA